This TCR beta chain stems from a study of T cells in Graves' hyperthyroidism and ophthalmopathy (dated by TCRdb to between 2019 and 2020). Regarding the research as a whole: Peripheral blood samples were taken at initial diagnosis, before any treatment was given. In addition, the study compared T-cell repertoires in thyroid tissue and in blood from about six Graves' hyperthyroidism patients. After blood sampling, hyperthyroidism patients were treated with methimazole at a starting dose of 30 mg daily, and ophthalmopathy patients were treated with high-dose intravenous methylprednisolone. A discovery cohort of around 98 patients, roughly 45 with Graves' ophthalmopathy and roughly 59 with stable Graves' hyperthyroidism, was used to find distinguishing TCR V-J signatures. The approximately 98 discovery patients were randomly divided into training and test sets at a 7:3 ratio. TCR Vbeta CDR3 sequencing of 120 to 150 peripheral blood samples (under 45 ophthalmopathy, approximately 80 hyperthyroidism and roughly 17 progressor patients) is reported in the paper. An independent validation cohort of fewer than 20 hyperthyroidism patients and 17 patients who later progressed to ophthalmopathy tested prospective prediction of ophthalmopathy.

The CDR3 numbers 13 residues from cysteine through phenylalanine. This entry keeps only the CDR3 DNA: 39 bases, framed from base 1. Via the germline V gene (reference sequence), CDR1 is LNHDA and CDR2 SQIVND. V and J are truncated by 8 bases and 5 bases respectively, leaving an intervening sequence of 15 bases. Amplification of TCR beta CDR3 regions was carried out from RNA transcripts. For the first round of RT-PCR on the TCR CDR3, the HTBI primer set was used together with the Qiagen OneStep RT-PCR kit. A second multiplex PCR round built the libraries, followed by size selection and purification. Libraries were sequenced paired-end with 100 bp reads on an Illumina HiSeq2000. Regarding the original processing steps: SOAPnuke was used to process the raw data, removing reads that contained adapters or uncalled bases, had a mean Phred below 15, or lacked an exact match to the constant primer or identifier. COPE v1.2.5 was used to merge high-quality paired reads, and clonotypes were defined as unique nucleotide sequences. MiTCR v1.1 was used to align clonotypes to the IMGT TRBV, TRBD and TRBJ reference segments. The analysis was restricted to V-J combinations with a frequency above 0.0001, which together covered over 99% of the repertoires. A TCS score was defined as the ratio between F50 (clonal expansion) and ExV (chaos), using BLOSUM62-based TCRdist between CDR3 peptides within each V-J. Welch's t-statistics and random forest reduced around 520 V-J features to about 12, which were used in a naive Bayes classifier (R e1071). TCRdb trimmed the raw reads at Q25, called clones with MiXCR and kept productive beta chains. Rows merge per CDR3 protein into single entries with the most common DNA and genes. Here the V and J calls rest on TCRdb's processing, not on the authors' analysis. This sample gives about 420,000 distinct CDR3 sequences in total; 15% to 19% of them show up just once. Of the sample, around 14% falls within the top ten clones.

Graves' hyperthyroidism was defined as stable when no progression to ophthalmopathy occurred over 18 months of follow-up. Hyperthyroidism patients were newly diagnosed, with disease duration under 2 months, and aged 18 to 65 years. Exclusion was applied to patients with uncontrolled infections, other autoimmune diseases, pregnancy or lactation. Diagnoses were based on clinical symptoms, serum thyroxine and TRAb, thyroid ultrasound and orbital computed tomography. PBMCs were isolated from approximately 10 ml of fresh peripheral blood by Ficoll-Paque density gradient centrifugation. Total RNA was extracted with Trizol reagent, and quality was checked on an Agilent 2100 Bioanalyzer. The study at large found these results: In cross-validation, a model built on a 13 V-J signature told ophthalmopathy apart from stable hyperthyroidism with approximately 90% sensitivity and about 81% specificity, and in testing the same model reached 80%/75%. No statistical method was used to fix the sample size in advance, and group allocation was not hidden from the investigators. In validation, the model predicted progression to ophthalmopathy a median of roughly six months before onset, with about 70% sensitivity and almost 75% specificity. Most expanded thyroid clonotypes (frequency above 0.001) were also detected in blood, suggesting blood repertoires may reflect thyroid immune responses.

This clonotype was recorded a few times. Its binding antigen is unknown. Base-call qualities are not available, and no considerably larger clone is one nucleotide away. Input material: blood. This receptor was taken from a woman aged 18-30 years with Graves' hyperthyroidism. The chain is encoded by TRBV19 joined to TRBJ1-1, with the D gene call left open. CDR3 sequence: CASGVGLMTEAFF. Here is the DNA: TGTGCCAGTGGTGTGGGTTTGATGACTGAAGCTTTCTTT.